This T cell receptor beta chain came from a study of shared clonotypes between healthy human individuals. The CDR3 covers 15 residues. V dropped 5 bases and J dropped 8; count of bases not matched to a gene: 10. Per the germline V gene, CDR1 is MDHEN and CDR2 is SYDVKM. The test was conducted at deep level. The data were produced by immunoSEQ multiplex PCR, yet TCRdb's version contains in-frame clones alone and is incomplete. The repertoire consists of around 750,000 clones, with around two thirds occurring once and the leading ten covering approximately 1.7%. This receptor was identified in a woman aged 25 to 39 in good health. The V and J genes are TRBV28 and TRBJ2-1, with 9 bases matching TRBD2. Sample: memory CD4+ T cells sorted from blood. Subset of the sample: CD45RA-negative fraction. The CDR3 nucleotides read TGTGCCAGCAGTCCTCTTAGCGGGAGTTTCTATGAGCAGTTCTTC. Translation: CASSPLSGSFYEQFF.